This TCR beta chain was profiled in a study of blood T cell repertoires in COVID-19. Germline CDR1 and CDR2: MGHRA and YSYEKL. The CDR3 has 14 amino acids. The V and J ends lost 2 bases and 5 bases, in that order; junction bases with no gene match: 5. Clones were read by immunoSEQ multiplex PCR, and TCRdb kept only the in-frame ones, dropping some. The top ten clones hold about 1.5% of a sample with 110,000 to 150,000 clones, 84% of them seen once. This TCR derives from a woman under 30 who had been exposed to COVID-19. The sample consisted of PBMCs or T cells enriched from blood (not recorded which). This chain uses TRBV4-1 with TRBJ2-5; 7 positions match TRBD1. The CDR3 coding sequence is TGCGCCAGCAGCCAACCAGGGGGTCTGGAGACCCAGTACTTC. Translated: CASSQPGGLETQYF.